The TCR beta chain described here comes from a study of CD8+ T cells in alopecia areata. Study-wide results and caveats: Clonality in lesional scalp, especially alopecia totalis/universalis, exceeded that of normal scalp. Sequences from scalp samples also cover resident alphabeta T cells of normal skin.

This clone occurred many times. No antigen is known for it. The V end lost 7 bases, the J end lost 11 bases, and 17 bases lay between the germline ends. This CDR3 spans 12 amino acids. The germline V gene encodes CDR1 MNHEY and CDR2 SMNVEV (reference sequence). Lesional scalp punch biopsies and peripheral blood were collected from alopecia areata patients. Following extraction, RNA underwent reverse transcription to cDNA, which served as the sequencing template. Here immunoSEQ multiplex PCR was the method, and the copy in TCRdb shows in-frame clones only, minus some. The sample consists of under 150,000 clones, 40% to 55% of them appearing once.

The sequenced sample consisted of NKG2D-low CD8+ T cells sorted from blood. This receptor was identified in a human donor with alopecia areata. The V call is TRBV27, the J call TRBJ1-1, with D perhaps TRBD1 (5 bases). The CDR3 sequence: CASIAHGGVAFF. The DNA of the CDR3 is TGTGCCAGCATTGCCCACGGGGGGGTGGCTTTCTTT.